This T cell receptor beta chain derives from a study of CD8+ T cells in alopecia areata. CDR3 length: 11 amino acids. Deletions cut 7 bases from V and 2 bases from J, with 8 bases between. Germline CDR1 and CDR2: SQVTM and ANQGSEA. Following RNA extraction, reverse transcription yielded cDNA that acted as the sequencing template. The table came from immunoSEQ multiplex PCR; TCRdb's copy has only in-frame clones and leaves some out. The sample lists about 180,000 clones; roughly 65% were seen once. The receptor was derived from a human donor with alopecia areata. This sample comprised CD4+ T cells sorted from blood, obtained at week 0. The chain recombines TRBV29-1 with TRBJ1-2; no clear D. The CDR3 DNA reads TGCAGCGCTCAGGAGAACTATGGCTACACCTTC. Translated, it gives CSAQENYGYTF.